This TCR beta chain was recovered during a study of T cells in Graves' hyperthyroidism and ophthalmopathy. TCR beta CDR3 region amplification was performed from RNA transcripts. The HTBI primer set drove a first-round RT-PCR of the TCR CDR3. TCRdb itself ran the multiplex PCR reads through MiXCR, one entry per CDR3 protein. This sample has fewer than 450,000 distinct CDR3 sequences, with approximately 18% found just once. The CDR3 runs to 12 residues. The V end lost 4 bases, the J end lost 10 bases, and 13 bases lay between the germline ends. The germline CDR1 and CDR2 sequences are WNHNN and SYGVQD (reference sequence).

The V gene is TRBV10-1, the J gene TRBJ1-1; unclear D gene. The source is a woman younger than 45 with Graves' hyperthyroidism that later progressed to Graves' ophthalmopathy. The sample comprised blood. CDR3 in amino acids: CASSAGGVRAFF. CDR3 nucleotides: TGCGCCAGCAGTGCTGGTGGGGTACGAGCTTTCTTT.